Following are 7 T cell receptor beta chains from one sample sequenced in a study of identical twins. A single record per CDR3 protein comes from TCRdb applying MiXCR to the 5' RACE reads. The table lists about 470,000 distinct CDR3 sequences, 24% of them singletons. The sample also formed part of further work on T cells expressing NK-cell markers.

Input material: CD4+ T cells sorted from blood. The source of these receptors is a woman between 18 and 29 years old in good health.

This clonotype has just a few counts. The rearrangement links TRBV20-1 to TRBJ2-7; possible D gene TRBD2, 6 bases. The V end was cut by 6 bases, the J end by 1 base, with 13 bases between. Germline CDR1 is DFQATT and CDR2 is SNEGSKA (reference sequence). The CDR3 sequence is 13 residues long. DNA of the CDR3: TGCAGTGCCACCCGGGACTGGTCCTACGAGCAGTACTTC. Its protein is CSATRDWSYEQYF.

The chain links TRBV12-3 or TRBV12-4 to TRBJ1-3; D is unclear. This CDR3 is 14 amino acids long. Trimming removed 2 bases at V and 6 bases at J, with 11 bases between. CDR3 DNA sequence: TGTGCCAGCAGTTTAATGGGTCTCTCAAACACCATATATTTT. It encodes CASSLMGLSNTIYF.

This clonotype has ten or more counts. The V call is TRBV12-3 or TRBV12-4, the J call TRBJ2-7; 12 bases fit TRBD2. The CDR3 is 14 amino acids. The ends lost 7 bases at V and 5 bases at J; junction bases unmatched: 6. Written as DNA, the CDR3 is TGTGCCAGCACTAGCGGGGGGGCTGAAAACGAGCAGTACTTC. Its translation: CASTSGGAENEQYF.

In its sample, this clonotype was seen many times. The V and J genes are TRBV6-2 or TRBV6-3 and TRBJ2-1; 12 bases align to TRBD2. Germline loops: CDR1 MNHEY, CDR2 SVGEGT. Trimming took 6 bases from V and 0 from J; bases not matched to a gene: 9. This CDR3 is 18 amino acids long. This CDR3 is CASSSASTSGSSYNEQFF. For the CDR3, the DNA is TGTGCCAGCAGCTCCGCCTCGACTAGCGGGAGCTCCTACAATGAGCAGTTCTTC.

In this sample, this clonotype turned up once. The J gene is TRBJ2-3, the V gene TRBV30; D might be TRBD1 (5 bases). Germline V gene lookup returns CDR1 GTSNPN and CDR2 SVGIG (reference sequence). Trimming stripped 4 bases from V and 3 bases from J, with 14 bases between. The CDR3 runs to 14 residues. The CDR3, as DNA: TGTGCCTGGATATGGAAGGGGCGAACAGATACGCAGTATTTT. Translating it yields CAWIWKGRTDTQYF.

The CDR3: CSAFRPLAGGDYNEQFF. The CDR3 nucleotides are TGCAGTGCGTTTCGGCCCTTAGCGGGGGGAGACTACAATGAGCAGTTCTTC. The V gene is TRBV20-1, the J gene TRBJ2-1; 10 bases are a match to TRBD2. Germline V CDR1 and CDR2: DFQATT, SNEGSKA (reference sequence). After removal of 6 bases from V and 3 bases from J, the junction contained 14 bases not matched to a gene. The CDR3 has 17 residues.

In this sample, this clonotype turned up a few times. The V gene is TRBV4-3, the J gene TRBJ2-7; D gene uncertain. V was cut by 4 bases and J by 3 bases, with 10 bases left in between. The CDR3 length is 13 residues. The germline V gene has CDR1 LGHNA and CDR2 YSLEER. CDR3 region: CASSRELLYEQYF. CDR3 nucleotides: TGCGCCAGCAGCCGAGAACTACTCTACGAGCAGTACTTC.